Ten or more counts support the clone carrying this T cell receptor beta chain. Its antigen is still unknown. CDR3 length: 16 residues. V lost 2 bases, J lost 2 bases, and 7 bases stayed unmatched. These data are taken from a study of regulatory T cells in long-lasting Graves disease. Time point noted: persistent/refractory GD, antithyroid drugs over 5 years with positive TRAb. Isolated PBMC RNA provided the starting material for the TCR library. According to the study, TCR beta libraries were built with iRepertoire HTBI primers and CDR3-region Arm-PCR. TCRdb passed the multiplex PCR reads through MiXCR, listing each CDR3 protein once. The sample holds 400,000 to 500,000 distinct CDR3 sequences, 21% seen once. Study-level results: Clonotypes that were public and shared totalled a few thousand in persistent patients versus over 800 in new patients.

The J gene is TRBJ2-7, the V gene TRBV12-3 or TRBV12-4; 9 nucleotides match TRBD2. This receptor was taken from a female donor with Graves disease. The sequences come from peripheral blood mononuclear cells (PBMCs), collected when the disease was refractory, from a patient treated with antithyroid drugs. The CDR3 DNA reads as TGTGCCAGCAGTTTATCGATAGCGGGAGTGACCTACGAGCAGTACTTC. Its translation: CASSLSIAGVTYEQYF.